The clone carrying this T cell receptor (beta chain) showed up just once. The sample belongs to a study of shared clonotypes between healthy human individuals. The naive CD8 population came from CD45RO-negative cells selected for CCR7, without terminally differentiated effector memory CD45RA+ cells. The repertoire was sequenced with immunoSEQ multiplex PCR; TCRdb's copy has only in-frame clones and lacks some. The data contain some 740,000 clones, around 92% of them singletons. This TCR was sampled from a man between 25 and 39 years old in good health. The material sequenced was naive CD8+ T cells sorted from blood.

CDR3 nucleotides: TGTGCCAGTAGTAGCCCCTTGACAGGGGTAAACACTGAAGCTTTCTTT. This encodes CASSSPLTGVNTEAFF. The chain joins TRBV19 to TRBJ1-1; 8 bases are shared with TRBD1. The V segment lost 4 bases and the J segment 2 bases; nucleotides outside the gene matches: 9. Germline V gene data show CDR1 as LNHDA and CDR2 as SQIVND (reference sequence). The CDR3 consists of 16 residues. Combining the CDR3 with reference TRBV19 and TRBJ1-1 gives the whole variable domain DGGITQSPKYLFRKEGQNVTLSCEQNLNHDAMYWYRQDPGQGLRLIYYSQIVNDFQKGDIAEGYSVSREKKESFPLTVTSAQKNPTAFYLCASSSPLTGVNTEAFFGQGTRLTVV.